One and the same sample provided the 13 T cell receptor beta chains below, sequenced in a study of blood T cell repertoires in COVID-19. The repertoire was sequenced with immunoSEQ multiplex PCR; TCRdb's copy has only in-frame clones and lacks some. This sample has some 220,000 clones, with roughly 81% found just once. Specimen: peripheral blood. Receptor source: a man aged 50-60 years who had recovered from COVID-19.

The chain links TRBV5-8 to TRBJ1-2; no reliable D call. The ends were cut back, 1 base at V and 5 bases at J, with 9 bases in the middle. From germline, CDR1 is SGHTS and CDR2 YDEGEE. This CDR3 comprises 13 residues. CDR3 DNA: TGTGCCAGCAGCTTGACCTACAGTTATGGCTACACCTTC. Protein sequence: CASSLTYSYGYTF.

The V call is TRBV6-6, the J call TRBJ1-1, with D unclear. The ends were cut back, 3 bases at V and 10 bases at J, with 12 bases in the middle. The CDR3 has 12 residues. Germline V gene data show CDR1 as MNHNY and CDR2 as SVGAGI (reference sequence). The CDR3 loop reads CASSYTRYGAFF. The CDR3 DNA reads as TGTGCCAGCAGTTATACGCGGTATGGAGCTTTCTTT.

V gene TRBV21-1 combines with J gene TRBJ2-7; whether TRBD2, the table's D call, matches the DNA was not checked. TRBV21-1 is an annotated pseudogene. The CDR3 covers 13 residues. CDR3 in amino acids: CASSKDGDYEQYF. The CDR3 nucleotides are TGTGCCAGCAGCAAAGACGGAGACTACGAGCAGTACTTC.

CDR3 region: CASRTEGVRTEAFF. The CDR3 coding sequence is TGTGCCAGCAGAACAGAGGGAGTACGAACTGAAGCTTTCTTT. This sequence joins TRBV27 and TRBJ1-1, with D unclear. This CDR3 contains 14 residues. The V end lost 6 bases, the J end lost 5 bases, and 16 bases lay between the germline ends. Germline V gene sequence: CDR1 MNHEY, CDR2 SMNVEV (reference sequence).

CDR3 protein: CASSLREGLEQYF. The CDR3 nucleotides are TGTGCCAGCAGCTTGCGGGAGGGCCTCGAGCAGTACTTC. The chain employs TRBV5-5 and TRBJ2-7, with 8 nucleotides matching TRBD2. V gave up 1 base and J gave up 6 bases; unmatched junction bases: 3. Germline V gives CDR1 SGHKS, CDR2 YYEKEE (reference sequence). The CDR3 is 13 amino acids. Based on the CDR3 plus reference TRBV5-5 and TRBJ2-7, the full variable domain is DAGVTQSPTHLIKTRGQQVTLRCSPISGHKSVSWYQQVLGQGPQFIFQYYEKEERGRGNFPDRFSARQFPNYSSELNVNALLLGDSALYLCASSLREGLEQYFGPGTRLTVT.

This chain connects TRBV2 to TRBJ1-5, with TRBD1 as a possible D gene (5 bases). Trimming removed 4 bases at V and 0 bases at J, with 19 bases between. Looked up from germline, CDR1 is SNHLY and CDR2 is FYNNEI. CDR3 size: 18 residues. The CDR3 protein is CASSVVRAAPNSNQPQHF. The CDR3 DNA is TGTGCCAGCAGTGTTGTCAGGGCAGCACCTAATAGCAATCAGCCCCAGCATTTT.

The CDR3: CASPSNTEAFF. The CDR3 DNA follows: TGTGCCAGCCCGTCGAACACTGAAGCTTTCTTT. The chain combines TRBV28 with TRBJ1-1; D uncertain. V was trimmed by 8 bases and J by 1 base, leaving 5 bases between them. CDR1 and CDR2 (germline): MDHEN, SYDVKM. The CDR3 is 11 amino acids.

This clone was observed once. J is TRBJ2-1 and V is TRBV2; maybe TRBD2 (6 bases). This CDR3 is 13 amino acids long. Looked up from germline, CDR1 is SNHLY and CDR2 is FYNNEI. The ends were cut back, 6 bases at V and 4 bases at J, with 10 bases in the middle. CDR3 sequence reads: CASRRTTYNEQFF. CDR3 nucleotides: TGTGCCAGCAGGCGGACTACGTACAATGAGCAGTTCTTC.

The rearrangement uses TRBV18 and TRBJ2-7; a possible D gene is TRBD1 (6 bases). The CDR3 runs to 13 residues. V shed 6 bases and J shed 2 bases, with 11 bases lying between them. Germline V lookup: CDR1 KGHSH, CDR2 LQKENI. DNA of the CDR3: TGTGCCAGCTCGCGGACAGCCGCCTACGAGCAGTACTTC. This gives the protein CASSRTAAYEQYF.

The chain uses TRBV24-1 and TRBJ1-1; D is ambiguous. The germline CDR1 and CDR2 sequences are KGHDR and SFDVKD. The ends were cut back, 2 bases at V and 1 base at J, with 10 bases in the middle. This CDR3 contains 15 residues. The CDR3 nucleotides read TGTGCCACCAGTGATTCCGGTTCTGGGAACACTGAAGCTTTCTTT. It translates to CATSDSGSGNTEAFF.

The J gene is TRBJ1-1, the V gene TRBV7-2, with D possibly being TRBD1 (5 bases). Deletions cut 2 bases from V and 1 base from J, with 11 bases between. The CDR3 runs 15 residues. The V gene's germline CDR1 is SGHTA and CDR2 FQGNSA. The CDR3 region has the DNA TGTGCCAGCAGCTTACAACGCGGGGGGAACACTGAAGCTTTCTTT. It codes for CASSLQRGGNTEAFF.

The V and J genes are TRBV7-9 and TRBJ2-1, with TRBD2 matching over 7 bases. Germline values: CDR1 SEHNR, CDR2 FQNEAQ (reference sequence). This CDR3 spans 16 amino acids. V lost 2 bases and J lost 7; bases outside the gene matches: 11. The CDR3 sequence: CASSLSMGEGRNEQFF. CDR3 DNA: TGTGCCAGCAGCTTAAGTATGGGGGAGGGCCGGAATGAGCAGTTCTTC.

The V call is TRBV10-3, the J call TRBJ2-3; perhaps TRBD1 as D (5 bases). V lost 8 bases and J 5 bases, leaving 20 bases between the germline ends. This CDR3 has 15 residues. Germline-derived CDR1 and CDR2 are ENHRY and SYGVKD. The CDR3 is CAIGQTGNTGDTQYF. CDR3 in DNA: TGTGCCATCGGGCAAACAGGAAATACCGGAGATACGCAGTATTTT.